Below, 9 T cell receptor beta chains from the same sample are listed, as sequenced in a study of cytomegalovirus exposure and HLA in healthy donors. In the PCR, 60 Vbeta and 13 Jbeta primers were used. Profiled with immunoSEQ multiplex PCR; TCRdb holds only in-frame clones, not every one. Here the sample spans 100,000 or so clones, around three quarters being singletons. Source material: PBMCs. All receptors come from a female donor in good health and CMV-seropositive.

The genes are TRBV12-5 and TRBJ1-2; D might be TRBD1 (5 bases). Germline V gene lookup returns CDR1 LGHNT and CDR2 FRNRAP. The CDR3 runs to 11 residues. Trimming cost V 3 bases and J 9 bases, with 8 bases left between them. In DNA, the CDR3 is TGTGCTAGTGGTTTTTCAGGGCGCTACACCTTC. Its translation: CASGFSGRYTF.

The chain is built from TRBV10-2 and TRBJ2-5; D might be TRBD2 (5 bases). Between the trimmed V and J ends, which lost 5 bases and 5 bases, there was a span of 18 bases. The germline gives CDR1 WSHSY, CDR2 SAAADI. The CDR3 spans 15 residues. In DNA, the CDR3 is TGCGCCAGCAGTTTCGCGGAGAGGGTAGGGGAGACCCAGTACTTC. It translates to CASSFAERVGETQYF.

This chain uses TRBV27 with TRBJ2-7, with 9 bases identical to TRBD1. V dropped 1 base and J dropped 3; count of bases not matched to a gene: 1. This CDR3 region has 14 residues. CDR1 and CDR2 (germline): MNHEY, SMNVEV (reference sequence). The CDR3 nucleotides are TGTGCCAGCAGTTTATGGGACAGGGACTACGAGCAGTACTTC. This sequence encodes CASSLWDRDYEQYF.

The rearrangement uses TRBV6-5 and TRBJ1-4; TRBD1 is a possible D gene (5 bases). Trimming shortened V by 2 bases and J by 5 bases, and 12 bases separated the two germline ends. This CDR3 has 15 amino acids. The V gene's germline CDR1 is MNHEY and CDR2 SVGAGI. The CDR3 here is CASSYGGGTNEKLFF. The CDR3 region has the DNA TGTGCCAGCAGTTACGGGGGGGGTACAAATGAAAAACTGTTTTTT.

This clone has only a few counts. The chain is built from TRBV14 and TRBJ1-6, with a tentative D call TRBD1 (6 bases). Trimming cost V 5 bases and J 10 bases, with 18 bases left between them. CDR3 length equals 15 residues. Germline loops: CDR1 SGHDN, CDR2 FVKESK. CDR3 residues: CASSSTGGGGSPLHF. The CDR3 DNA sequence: TGTGCCAGCAGCTCCACGGGAGGGGGGGGCTCACCCCTCCACTTT.

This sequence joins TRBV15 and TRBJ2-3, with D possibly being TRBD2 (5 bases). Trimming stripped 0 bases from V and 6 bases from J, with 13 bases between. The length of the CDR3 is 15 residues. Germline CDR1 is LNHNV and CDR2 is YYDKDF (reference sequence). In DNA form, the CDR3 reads TGTGCCACCAGCAGAGATAAAGCGGCGTATGATACGCAGTATTTT. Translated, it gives CATSRDKAAYDTQYF.

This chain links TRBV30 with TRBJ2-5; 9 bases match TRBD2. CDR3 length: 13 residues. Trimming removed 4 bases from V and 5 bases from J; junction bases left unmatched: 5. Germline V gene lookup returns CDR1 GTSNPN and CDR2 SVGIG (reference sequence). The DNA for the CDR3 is TGTGCCTGGACCGCGGGAGGGTACGAGACCCAGTACTTC. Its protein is CAWTAGGYETQYF. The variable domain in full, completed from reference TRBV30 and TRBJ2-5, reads SQTIHQWPATLVQPVGSPLSLECTVEGTSNPNLYWYRQAAGRGLQLLFYSVGIGQISSEVPQNLSASRPQDRQFILSSKKLLLSDSGFYLCAWTAGGYETQYFGPGTRLLVL.

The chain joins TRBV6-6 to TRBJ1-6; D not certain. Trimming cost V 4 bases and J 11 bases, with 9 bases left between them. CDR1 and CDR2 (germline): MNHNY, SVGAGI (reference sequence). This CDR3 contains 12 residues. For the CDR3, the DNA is TGTGCCAGCAGTTCTGAGGTGCCACCCCTCCACTTT. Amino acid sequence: CASSSEVPPLHF.

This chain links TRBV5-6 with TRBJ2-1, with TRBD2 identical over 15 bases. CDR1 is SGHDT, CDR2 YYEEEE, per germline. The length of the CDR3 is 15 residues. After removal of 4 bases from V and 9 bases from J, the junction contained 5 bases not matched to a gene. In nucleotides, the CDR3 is TGTGCCAGCAGCCGGACTAGCGGGAGGGCAGGTGAGCAGTTCTTC. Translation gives CASSRTSGRAGEQFF.